This is a list of T cell receptor beta chains from one sample in a study of blood T cell repertoires in COVID-19. Assay used: immunoSEQ multiplex PCR; TCRdb lists only in-frame clones, some missing. The sample has about 310,000 clones, roughly 84% seen once. The sequenced sample was peripheral blood. These TCRs come from a man aged 50 to 60 with active or convalescent COVID-19. Each CDR3 is given with its conserved first and last residue. D genes are given only for firm matches. Not every row has a clone size; where given, it reads once, few, many or a size class.

J: TRBJ2-5
size: NA
V: TRBV10-3
D: TRBD1
CDR3: CAISDAGTAQETQYF
DNA: TGTGCCATCAGTGATGCCGGGACAGCTCAAGAGACCCAGTACTTC

J: TRBJ2-7
size: few
V: TRBV7-2
D: NA
CDR3: CASSLAGSDYEQYF
DNA: TGTGCCAGCAGCTTAGCCGGGAGTGACTACGAGCAGTACTTC

J: TRBJ1-3
size: NA
V: TRBV28
D: NA
CDR3: CASKQGSGNTIYF
DNA: TGTGCCAGCAAACAGGGCTCTGGAAACACCATATATTTT

J: TRBJ2-7
size: NA
V: TRBV5-1
D: TRBD1
CDR3: CASAKGQGAIEQYF
DNA: TGCGCCAGCGCCAAAGGACAGGGGGCAATCGAGCAGTACTTC

J: TRBJ1-1
size: NA
V: TRBV3-1/TRBV3-2
D: NA
CDR3: CASRLDMNTEAFF
DNA: TGTGCCAGCAGACTGGACATGAACACTGAAGCTTTCTTT

J: TRBJ1-5
size: NA
V: TRBV6-5
D: TRBD1
CDR3: CASRGDRSSNQPQHF
DNA: TGTGCCAGCAGGGGGGACAGGTCTAGCAATCAGCCCCAGCATTTT

J: TRBJ2-3
size: few
V: TRBV29-1
D: TRBD2
CDR3: CSDRSGRSTDTQYF
DNA: TGCAGCGACCGTAGCGGGAGAAGCACAGATACGCAGTATTTT

J: TRBJ2-7
size: few
V: TRBV6-2/TRBV6-3
D: NA
CDR3: CASSAGFPAPYEQYF
DNA: TGTGCCAGCAGTGCAGGGTTCCCGGCCCCCTACGAGCAGTACTTC

J: TRBJ1-4
size: NA
V: TRBV3-1/TRBV3-2
D: NA
CDR3: CASSHSRGGILFF
DNA: TGTGCCAGCAGCCATAGTCGGGGAGGAATACTGTTTTTT

J: TRBJ2-2
size: once
V: TRBV5-1
D: NA
CDR3: CASSFRDPNTGELFF
DNA: TGCGCCAGCAGCTTCCGGGATCCGAACACCGGGGAGCTGTTTTTT

J: TRBJ2-7
size: NA
V: TRBV10-1
D: NA
CDR3: CASMKGMGSEQYF
DNA: TGCGCCAGCATGAAAGGCATGGGGAGCGAGCAGTACTTC

J: TRBJ2-1
size: few
V: TRBV28
D: NA
CDR3: CASSSAGFRNEQFF
DNA: TGTGCCAGCAGTTCCGCGGGATTTAGGAATGAGCAGTTCTTC

J: TRBJ2-3
size: once
V: TRBV3-1/TRBV3-2
D: TRBD2
CDR3: CASSQEPSGGTDTQYF
DNA: TGTGCCAGCAGCCAAGAGCCTAGCGGGGGCACAGATACGCAGTATTTT

J: TRBJ2-7
size: NA
V: TRBV28
D: NA
CDR3: CASSPLGTGEQYF
DNA: TGTGCCAGCAGTCCTTTAGGCACCGGGGAGCAGTACTTC

J: TRBJ2-3
size: once
V: TRBV27
D: TRBD2
CDR3: CASRSHGLAGGTDTQYF
DNA: TGTGCCAGCAGATCCCATGGACTAGCGGGAGGCACAGATACGCAGTATTTT

J: TRBJ1-2
size: NA
V: TRBV5-4
D: NA
CDR3: CASSLPPPGASGYTF
DNA: TGTGCCAGCAGCTTGCCACCCCCAGGGGCTAGCGGCTACACCTTC

J: TRBJ2-3
size: NA
V: TRBV10-3
D: TRBD2
CDR3: CAITGTSGDTQYF
DNA: TGTGCCATCACCGGGACTAGCGGCGATACGCAGTATTTT

J: TRBJ1-6
size: NA
V: TRBV4-3
D: NA
CDR3: CASSQEGEATSPLHF
DNA: TGCGCCAGCAGCCAAGAGGGGGAAGCCACTAGCCCCCTCCACTTT

J: TRBJ1-5
size: NA
V: TRBV4-2
D: TRBD1
CDR3: CASSQDYRDSSNQPQHF
DNA: TGTGCCAGCAGCCAAGATTATAGGGACAGTAGCAATCAGCCCCAGCATTTT

J: TRBJ1-4
size: once
V: TRBV3-1/TRBV3-2
D: NA
CDR3: CASSQLSGKLFF
DNA: TGTGCCAGCAGCCAATTATCAGGAAAACTGTTTTTT

J: TRBJ1-4
size: once
V: TRBV19
D: TRBD1
CDR3: CASRGQGFEKLFF
DNA: TGTGCCAGTAGAGGACAGGGATTCGAAAAACTGTTTTTT

J: TRBJ1-6
size: NA
V: TRBV7-2
D: NA
CDR3: CASSLVGTGESPLHF
DNA: TGTGCCAGCAGCTTAGTCGGGACGGGGGAGTCACCCCTCCACTTT

J: TRBJ2-2
size: NA
V: TRBV19
D: TRBD1
CDR3: CASRWGQLTGELFF
DNA: TGTGCCAGTAGATGGGGACAGTTAACCGGGGAGCTGTTTTTT

J: TRBJ1-2
size: NA
V: TRBV5-8
D: NA
CDR3: CASSPTELLWGYTF
DNA: TGTGCCAGCAGCCCCACCGAGCTTCTCTGGGGCTACACCTTC

J: TRBJ2-7
size: NA
V: TRBV30
D: NA
CDR3: CAWSTGVSYEQYF
DNA: TGTGCCTGGAGTACGGGGGTCTCCTACGAGCAGTACTTC

J: TRBJ1-4
size: NA
V: TRBV30
D: NA
CDR3: CAWRGAHEKLFF
DNA: TGTGCCTGGAGAGGGGCCCATGAAAAACTGTTTTTT

J: TRBJ2-1
size: NA
V: TRBV9
D: NA
CDR3: CASSVVGAGNNEQFF
DNA: TGTGCCAGCAGCGTAGTCGGTGCCGGTAACAATGAGCAGTTCTTC